The clone carrying this T cell receptor beta chain is a singleton in its sample. Its antigen is undetermined. With V trimmed by 1 base and J by 5 bases, 14 bases remained unmatched. This CDR3 spans 17 amino acids. Germline V CDR1 and CDR2: SGHRS, YFSETQ. The sample originates from a study of cytomegalovirus exposure and HLA in healthy donors. Background on the study: As an earlier analysis found, about 190 million T cells yielded around 110 million unique TCR beta sequences. The study's findings and limits: Altogether, 160 or so TCR beta chains were recorded as cytomegalovirus-associated. V segments that were indistinguishable, TRBV6-2 and TRBV6-3 among them, were omitted from analysis.

The study ran its PCR with 60 Vbeta and 13 Jbeta primers. Here immunoSEQ multiplex PCR was the method, and the copy in TCRdb shows in-frame clones only, minus some. Of approximately 220,000 clones in the sample, over 65% were seen once. V and J are TRBV5-1 and TRBJ2-5, with 7 bases matching TRBD2. The sequencing input was PBMCs. This receptor was taken from a man in his late teens or twenties in good health and CMV-seronegative. This chain's CDR3 is CASSLTGLTPKRETQYF. The DNA for the CDR3 is TGCGCCAGCAGCTTGACGGGACTAACTCCCAAGAGGGAGACCCAGTACTTC.